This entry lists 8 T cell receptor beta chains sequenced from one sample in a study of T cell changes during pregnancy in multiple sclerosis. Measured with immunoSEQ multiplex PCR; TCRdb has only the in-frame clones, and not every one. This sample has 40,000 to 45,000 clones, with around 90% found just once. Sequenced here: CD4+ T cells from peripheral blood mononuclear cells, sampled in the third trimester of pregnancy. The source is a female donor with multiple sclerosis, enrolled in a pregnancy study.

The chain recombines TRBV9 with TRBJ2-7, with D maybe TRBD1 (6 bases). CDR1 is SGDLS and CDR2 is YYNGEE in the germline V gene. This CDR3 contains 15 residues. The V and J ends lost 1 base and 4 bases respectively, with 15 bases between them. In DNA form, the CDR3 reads TGTGCCAGCAGCGTAACCACAGGGAGAGGATACGAGCAGTACTTC. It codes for CASSVTTGRGYEQYF.

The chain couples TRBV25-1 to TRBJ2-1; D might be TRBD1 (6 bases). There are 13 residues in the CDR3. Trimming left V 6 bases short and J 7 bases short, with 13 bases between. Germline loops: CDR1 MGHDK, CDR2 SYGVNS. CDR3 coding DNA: TGTGCCAGCAGGGCACAGGGTGAGAATGAGCAGTTCTTC. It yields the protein CASRAQGENEQFF.

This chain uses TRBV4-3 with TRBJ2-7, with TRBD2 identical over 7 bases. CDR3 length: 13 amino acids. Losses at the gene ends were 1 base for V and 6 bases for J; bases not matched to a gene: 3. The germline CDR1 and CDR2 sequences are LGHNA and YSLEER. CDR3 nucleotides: TGCGCCAGCAGCCAAGTCGGCGGGGGCGAGCAGTACTTC. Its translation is CASSQVGGGEQYF.

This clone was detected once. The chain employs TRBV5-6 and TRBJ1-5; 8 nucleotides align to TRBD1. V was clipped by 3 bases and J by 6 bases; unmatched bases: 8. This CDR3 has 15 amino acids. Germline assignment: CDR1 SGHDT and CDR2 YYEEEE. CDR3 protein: CASSYGQGGAQPQHF. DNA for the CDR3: TGTGCCAGCAGCTATGGACAGGGAGGCGCTCAGCCCCAGCATTTT. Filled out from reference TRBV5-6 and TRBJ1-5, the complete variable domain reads DAGVTQSPTHLIKTRGQQVTLRCSPKSGHDTVSWYQQALGQGPQFIFQYYEEEERQRGNFPDRFSGHQFPNYSSELNVNALLLGDSALYLCASSYGQGGAQPQHFGDGTRLSIL.

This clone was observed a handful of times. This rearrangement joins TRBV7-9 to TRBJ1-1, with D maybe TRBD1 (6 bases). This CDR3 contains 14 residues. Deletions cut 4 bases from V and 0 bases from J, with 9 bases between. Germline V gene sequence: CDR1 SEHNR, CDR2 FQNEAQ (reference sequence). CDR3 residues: CASSYQGMNTEAFF. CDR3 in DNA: TGTGCCAGCAGCTACCAGGGGATGAACACTGAAGCTTTCTTT.

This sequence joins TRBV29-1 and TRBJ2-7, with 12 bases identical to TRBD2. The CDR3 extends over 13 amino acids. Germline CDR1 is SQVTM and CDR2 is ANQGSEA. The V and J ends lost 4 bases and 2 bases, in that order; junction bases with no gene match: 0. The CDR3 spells CSVGLAGAYEQYF. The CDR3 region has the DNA TGCAGCGTTGGACTAGCGGGGGCCTACGAGCAGTACTTC.

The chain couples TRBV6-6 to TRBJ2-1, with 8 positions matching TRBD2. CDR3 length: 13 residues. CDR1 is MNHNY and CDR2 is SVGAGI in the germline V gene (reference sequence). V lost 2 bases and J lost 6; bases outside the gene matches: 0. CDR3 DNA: TGTGCCAGCAGTTACCGGGAGGGCAATGAGCAGTTCTTC. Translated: CASSYREGNEQFF.

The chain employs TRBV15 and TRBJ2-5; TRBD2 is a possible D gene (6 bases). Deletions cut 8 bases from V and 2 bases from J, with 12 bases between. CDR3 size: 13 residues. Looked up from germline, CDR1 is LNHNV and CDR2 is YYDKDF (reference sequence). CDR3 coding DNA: TGTGCCACCGAGGCGGGGTTACAAGAGACCCAGTACTTC. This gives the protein CATEAGLQETQYF.